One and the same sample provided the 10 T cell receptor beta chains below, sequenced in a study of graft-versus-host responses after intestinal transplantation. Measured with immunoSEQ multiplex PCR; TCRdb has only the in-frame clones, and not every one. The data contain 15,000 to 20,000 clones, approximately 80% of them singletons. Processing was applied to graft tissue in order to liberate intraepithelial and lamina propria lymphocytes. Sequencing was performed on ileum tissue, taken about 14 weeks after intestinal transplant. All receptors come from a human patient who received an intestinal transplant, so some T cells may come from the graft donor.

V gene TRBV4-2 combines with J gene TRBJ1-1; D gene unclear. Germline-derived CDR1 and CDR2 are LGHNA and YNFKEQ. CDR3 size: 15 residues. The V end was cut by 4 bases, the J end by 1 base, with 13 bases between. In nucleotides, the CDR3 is TGTGCCAGCAGCCCCCAGACTGGAGAGAACACTGAAGCTTTCTTT. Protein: CASSPQTGENTEAFF.

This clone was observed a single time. The CDR3 nucleotides are TGTGCCAGCAGCAAAGAAGGGTTCCCAGGGGGCGAACAGCCCCAGCATTTT. Translated, it gives CASSKEGFPGGEQPQHF. The chain uses TRBV21-1 and TRBJ1-5; the tabulated D call, TRBD1, remains unverified against the DNA. TRBV21-1 is flagged as a pseudogene. This CDR3 comprises 17 residues.

CDR3 DNA: TGTGCCAGCAGCCTACAACCCCGCCCGAACACCGGGGAGCTGTTTTTT. Protein sequence: CASSLQPRPNTGELFF. The genes are TRBV13 and TRBJ2-2; D is ambiguous. There are 16 residues in the CDR3. CDR1 and CDR2 (germline): PRHDT, FYEKMQ (reference sequence). Trimming cost V 5 bases and J 0 bases, with 13 bases left between them.

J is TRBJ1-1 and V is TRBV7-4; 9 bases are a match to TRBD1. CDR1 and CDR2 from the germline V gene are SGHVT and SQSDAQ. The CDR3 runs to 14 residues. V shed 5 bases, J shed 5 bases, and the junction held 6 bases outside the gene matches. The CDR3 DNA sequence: TGTGCCAGCAGCCCCCGGACAGGGGAAACTGAAGCTTTCTTT. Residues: CASSPRTGETEAFF.

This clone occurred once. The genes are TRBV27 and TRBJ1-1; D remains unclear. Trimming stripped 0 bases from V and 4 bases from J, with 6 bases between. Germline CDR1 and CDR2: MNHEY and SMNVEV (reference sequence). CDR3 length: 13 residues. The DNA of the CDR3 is TGTGCCAGCAGTTTATCCGAGACCACTGAAGCTTTCTTT. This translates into CASSLSETTEAFF.

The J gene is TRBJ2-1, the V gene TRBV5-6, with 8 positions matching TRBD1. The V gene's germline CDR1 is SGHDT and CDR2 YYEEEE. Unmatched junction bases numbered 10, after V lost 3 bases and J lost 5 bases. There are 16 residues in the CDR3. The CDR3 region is CASSSGTGTGHNEQFF. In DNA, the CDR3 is TGTGCCAGCAGCTCGGGAACCGGGACAGGCCACAATGAGCAGTTCTTC.

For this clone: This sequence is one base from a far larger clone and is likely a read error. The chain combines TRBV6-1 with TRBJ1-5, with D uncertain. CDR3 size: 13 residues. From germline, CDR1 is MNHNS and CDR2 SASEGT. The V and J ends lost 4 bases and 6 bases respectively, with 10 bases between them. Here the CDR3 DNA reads TGTGCCAGCAGTGGATATGCATCTCAGCCCCAGCATTTT. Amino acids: CASSGYASQPQHF.

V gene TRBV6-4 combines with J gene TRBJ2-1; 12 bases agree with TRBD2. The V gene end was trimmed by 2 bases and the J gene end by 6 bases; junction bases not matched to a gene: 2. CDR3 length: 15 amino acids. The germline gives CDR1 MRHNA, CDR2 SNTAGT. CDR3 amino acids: CASSDETSGSNEQFF. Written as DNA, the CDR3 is TGTGCCAGCAGTGACGAGACTAGCGGGAGCAATGAGCAGTTCTTC.

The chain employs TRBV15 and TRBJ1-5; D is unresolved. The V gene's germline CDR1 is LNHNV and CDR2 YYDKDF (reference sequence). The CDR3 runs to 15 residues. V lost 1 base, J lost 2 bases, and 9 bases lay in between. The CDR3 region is CATSRGEGGNQPQHF. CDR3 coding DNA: TGTGCCACCAGCAGAGGGGAGGGAGGCAATCAGCCCCAGCATTTT.

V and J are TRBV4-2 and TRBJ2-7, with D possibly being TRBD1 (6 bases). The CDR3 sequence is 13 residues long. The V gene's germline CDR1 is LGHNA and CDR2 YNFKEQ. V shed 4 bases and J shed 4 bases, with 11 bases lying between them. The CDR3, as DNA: TGTGCCAGCAGCCCCAGGGGTCCATACGAGCAGTACTTC. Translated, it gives CASSPRGPYEQYF.